The present T cell receptor (beta chain) was sequenced within a study of response to subunit inactivated influenza vaccine. Looked up from germline, CDR1 is DFQATT and CDR2 is SNEGSKA (reference sequence). V was trimmed by 5 bases and J by 10 bases, leaving 14 bases between them. This CDR3 region has 11 residues. This clonotype was picked up a small number of times. TCRdb redid the calling of the RT-PCR reads with MiXCR, one entry per CDR3 protein. The table shows fewer than 600,000 distinct CDR3 sequences, with roughly 7.6% occurring only once. The V call is TRBV20-1, the J call TRBJ1-2, with D tentatively TRBD1 (6 bases). The origin of this receptor is a man between 50 and 70 years old who received an inactivated influenza vaccine. The sequencing used PBMCs from blood, collected roughly 24 months after vaccination. CDR3 sequence: CSAHREGVYTF. CDR3 DNA: TGCAGTGCTCACAGGGAGGGAGTCTACACCTTC.